This T cell receptor (beta chain) was captured by sequencing in a study of blood T cell repertoires in COVID-19 (TCRdb year 2020). In the study overall: Collaborator samples came from the United States, Italy and Spain and covered acute and convalescent phases of COVID-19. Where available, HLA class I and class II types were taken from metadata supplied by the sample provider and were not determined by assay-based typing. Subjects who had been exposed to COVID-19, were actively infected with it, or had recovered from it provided the deeply sampled blood TCRbeta repertoires that made up the dataset. The repertoires were made available in a free public database intended to serve as a resource for research on the immune response to SARS-CoV-2. A de-identified subject ID, COVID-19 status, age in years and sex were almost always included in the sample metadata. The prospective study material was composed of cDNA or gDNA derived from T cells, B-cell-depleted T cells, or PBMCs. Samples were obtained from the ongoing ImmuneRACE study (first 160 participants) and from over 1,000 subjects provided by 6 global collaborators. Overall study results and their limits: The quantity of clinical and demographic metadata differed by source and by participant and was supplied without curation.

A second Seattle source provided samples from volunteer blood donors who had recovered from COVID-19. Each collaborating institution followed its own protocols to collect whole blood in K2EDTA tubes. For TCRbeta analysis, collaborators shipped samples in one of three forms: frozen whole blood, isolated PBMCs, or DNA extracted from either of those sample types. The immunoSEQ Assay, a bias-controlled multiplex PCR, was used to amplify TCRbeta CDR3 regions from genomic DNA. Processing in the source paper ran as follows. Within the assay, amplification of reference gene primers was used to estimate how many nucleated cells each sample contained. Sequence reads were collapsed and filtered to measure the absolute abundance of every unique TCRbeta CDR3 rearrangement. For each sample, productive Simpson clonality was calculated as the square root of Simpson's diversity index over productive rearrangements. Not all clones reach the TCRdb copy of this immuneACCESS table, which keeps in-frame sequences only. Checked studies attribute under half of the gap to unresolved V genes and leave the rest unexplained. V, J and clone size derive from that table, while D and trimming were established from the DNA sequence. This sample lists approximately 230,000 clones; around nine tenths were detected once. 2.1% of the sample rests with the top ten.

With regard to this clone: Its binding antigen is unknown. Per-base qualities were not stored, and no clone one base away is much larger.

This clonotype was obtained from a woman between 40 and 50 years old who had recovered from COVID-19. Sequenced material: peripheral blood.

In nucleotide form, the sequence is TGTGCCAGCAGCTCCAGGGTTACGGGCTCTGGAAACACCATATATTTT. The translation is CASSSRVTGSGNTIYF. Rearrangement joined TRBV5-6 to TRBJ1-3, with a weak D call of TRBD1 (5 bases match). Deletion took 3 bases off V and 0 bases off J, with a span of 13 bases between the germline ends. The CDR3 measures 16 amino acids from cysteine to phenylalanine. Left in the record is the CDR3 DNA by itself, 48 bases read in frame from the first base. CDR1 SGHDT and CDR2 YYEEEE were looked up in the germline V gene.